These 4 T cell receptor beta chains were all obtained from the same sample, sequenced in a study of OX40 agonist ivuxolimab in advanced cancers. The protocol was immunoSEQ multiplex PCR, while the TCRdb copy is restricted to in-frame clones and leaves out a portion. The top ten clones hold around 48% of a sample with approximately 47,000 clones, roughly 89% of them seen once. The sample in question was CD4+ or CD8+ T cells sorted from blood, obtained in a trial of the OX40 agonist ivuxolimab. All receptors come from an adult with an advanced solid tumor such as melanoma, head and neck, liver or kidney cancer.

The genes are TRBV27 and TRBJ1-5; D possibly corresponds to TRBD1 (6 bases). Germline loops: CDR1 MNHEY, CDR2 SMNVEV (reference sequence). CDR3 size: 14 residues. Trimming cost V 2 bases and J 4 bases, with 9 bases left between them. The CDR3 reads CASSLQGGNQPQHF. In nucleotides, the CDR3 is TGTGCCAGCAGTTTACAAGGGGGAAATCAGCCCCAGCATTTT.

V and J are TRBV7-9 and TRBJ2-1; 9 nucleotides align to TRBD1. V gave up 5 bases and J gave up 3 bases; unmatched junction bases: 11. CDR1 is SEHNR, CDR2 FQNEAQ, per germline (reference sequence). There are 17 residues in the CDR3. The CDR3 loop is CASSPRQGGDIYNEQFF. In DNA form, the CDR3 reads TGTGCCAGCAGCCCGAGACAGGGGGGCGACATCTACAATGAGCAGTTCTTC.

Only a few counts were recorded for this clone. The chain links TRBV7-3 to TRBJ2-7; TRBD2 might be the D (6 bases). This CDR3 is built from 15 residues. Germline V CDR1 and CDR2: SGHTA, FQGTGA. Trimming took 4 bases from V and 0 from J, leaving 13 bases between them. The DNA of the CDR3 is TGTGCCAGCAGCTCCCACCGACTAGACTCCTACGAGCAGTACTTC. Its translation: CASSSHRLDSYEQYF.

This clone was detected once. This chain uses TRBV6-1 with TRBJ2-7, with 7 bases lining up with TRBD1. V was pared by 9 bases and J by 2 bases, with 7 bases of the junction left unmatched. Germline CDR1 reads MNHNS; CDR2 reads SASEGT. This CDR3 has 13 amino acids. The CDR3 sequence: CASLRDSPYEQYF. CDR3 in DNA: TGTGCCAGTCTCCGGGACAGTCCCTACGAGCAGTACTTC.